Below are 17 T cell receptor beta chains sequenced from a single sample in a study of blood T cell repertoires in COVID-19. The method was immunoSEQ multiplex PCR; TCRdb's version includes in-frame clones alone and lacks a portion of them. The table lists 320,000 or so clones, 80% to 90% of them singletons. Sequenced sample: PBMCs or T cells enriched from blood (not recorded which). These receptors were obtained from a man aged 25-45 years who had recovered from COVID-19.

The gene calls are TRBV27 and TRBJ2-7; TRBD2 matches at 7 bases. Germline V gene lookup returns CDR1 MNHEY and CDR2 SMNVEV (reference sequence). Trimming took 2 bases from V and 6 from J; bases not matched to a gene: 1. The CDR3 consists of 12 residues. The CDR3 loop reads CASSLSGVEQYF. The CDR3 bases are TGTGCCAGCAGTTTAAGCGGGGTCGAGCAGTACTTC.

The chain is built from TRBV7-2 and TRBJ1-2; 9 bases agree with TRBD1. This CDR3 spans 14 amino acids. Germline V gene data show CDR1 as SGHTA and CDR2 as FQGNSA. V was clipped by 1 base and J by 8 bases; unmatched bases: 5. The CDR3 sequence: CASSLVGQGRGYTF. The CDR3 nucleotides read TGTGCCAGCAGCTTAGTTGGACAGGGGAGGGGCTACACCTTC.

The V call is TRBV6-5, the J call TRBJ1-2; D is possibly TRBD1 (5 bases). The V end was cut by 2 bases, the J end by 8 bases, with 12 bases between. Germline values: CDR1 MNHEY, CDR2 SVGAGI. The CDR3 sequence is 13 residues long. The DNA for the CDR3 is TGTGCCAGCAGTTACGGCAGGGCCTACGGCTACACCTTC. It translates to CASSYGRAYGYTF.

The gene calls are TRBV7-9 and TRBJ2-3; 9 nucleotides line up with TRBD1. From germline, CDR1 is SEHNR and CDR2 FQNEAQ (reference sequence). This CDR3 spans 15 amino acids. Trimming removed 1 base from V and 4 bases from J; junction bases left unmatched: 3. The CDR3 spells CASSLGDRDSDTQYF. CDR3 DNA: TGTGCCAGCAGCTTAGGGGACAGGGATTCAGATACGCAGTATTTT.

V and J are TRBV10-3 and TRBJ1-2; 7 bases are shared with TRBD1. CDR3 size: 16 residues. The V and J ends lost 3 bases and 3 bases, in that order; junction bases with no gene match: 10. From germline, CDR1 is ENHRY and CDR2 SYGVKD. The CDR3 coding sequence is TGTGCCATCAGTGAAGCCCTGGCCGGACAGGACTATGGCTACACCTTC. The encoded protein is CAISEALAGQDYGYTF.

This chain joins TRBV4-1 and TRBJ2-1; TRBD2 agrees at 13 bases. V was pared by 1 base and J by 9 bases, with 9 bases of the junction left unmatched. There are 17 residues in the CDR3. The germline CDR1 and CDR2 sequences are MGHRA and YSYEKL. Written as DNA, the CDR3 is TGCGCCAGCAGCCAAGTCGGGACTAGCGGGACCGGCGGTGAGCAGTTCTTC. Residues: CASSQVGTSGTGGEQFF.

J is TRBJ1-6 and V is TRBV27, with 7 positions matching TRBD1. V shed 6 bases and J 9 bases; nucleotides not matched to a gene: 11. CDR1 is MNHEY and CDR2 is SMNVEV in the germline V gene (reference sequence). The CDR3 runs to 15 residues. The CDR3 protein is CASRAQGRQGSPLHF. CDR3 nucleotides: TGTGCCAGCAGGGCACAGGGGAGGCAGGGTTCACCCCTCCACTTT.

This chain joins TRBV6-6 and TRBJ1-1; D is unresolved. The germline CDR1 and CDR2 sequences are MNHNY and SVGAGI (reference sequence). V was clipped by 7 bases and J by 5 bases, with 8 bases between them. The CDR3 runs 11 residues. The CDR3 DNA reads as TGTGCCAGCATCCGGGAGACTGAAGCTTTCTTT. It codes for CASIRETEAFF.

The chain links TRBV18 to TRBJ2-7; D is uncertain. The CDR3 totals 12 residues. CDR1 and CDR2 from the germline V gene are KGHSH and LQKENI. V dropped 3 bases and J dropped 6 bases, with 9 bases sitting between them. The CDR3 region is CASSPINSEQYF. In DNA form, the CDR3 reads TGTGCCAGCTCACCCATCAACAGCGAGCAGTACTTC.

The gene calls are TRBV6-5 and TRBJ1-6; D might be TRBD1 (5 bases). Per the germline V gene, CDR1 is MNHEY and CDR2 is SVGAGI. The V gene lost 2 bases and the J gene lost 5 bases, with 10 bases spanning the gap. The CDR3 has 15 residues. CDR3 in amino acids: CASSYGALDNSPLHF. DNA of the CDR3: TGTGCCAGCAGTTACGGGGCTTTAGATAATTCACCCCTCCACTTT.

This rearrangement joins TRBV29-1 to TRBJ2-7, with D maybe TRBD1 (7 bases). The CDR3 spans 12 residues. Germline lookup yields CDR1 SQVTM and CDR2 ANQGSEA. Between the trimmed V and J ends, which lost 4 bases and 9 bases, there was a span of 16 bases. CDR3 coding DNA: TGCAGCGTTGGAGGAGGGGGCGCGGGGCAGTACTTC. It yields the protein CSVGGGGAGQYF.

The chain employs TRBV27 and TRBJ2-1; TRBD2 is a possible D gene (5 bases). Germline-derived CDR1 and CDR2 are MNHEY and SMNVEV (reference sequence). V was cut by 5 bases and J by 12 bases, with 17 bases left in between. This CDR3 region has 13 residues. Here the CDR3 reads CASSSYGLLWQFF. The DNA for the CDR3 is TGTGCCAGCAGTAGTTATGGACTCCTGTGGCAGTTCTTC.

V is TRBV6-6 and J is TRBJ1-4, with 9 positions matching TRBD1. Unmatched junction bases numbered 7, after V lost 0 bases and J lost 8 bases. There are 16 residues in the CDR3. Germline V CDR1 and CDR2: MNHNY, SVGAGI (reference sequence). CDR3 loop: CASSYSLRQGGEKLFF. CDR3 DNA sequence: TGTGCCAGCAGTTACTCGCTCCGACAGGGGGGCGAAAAACTGTTTTTT.

This sequence joins TRBV5-1 and TRBJ1-1; no definite D call. This CDR3 spans 16 amino acids. Trimming removed 0 bases at V and 0 bases at J, with 12 bases between. CDR1 is SGHRS, CDR2 YFSETQ, per germline. The CDR3 DNA reads TGCGCCAGCAGCTTGGAACCGGGGTTCATGAACACTGAAGCTTTCTTT. This gives the protein CASSLEPGFMNTEAFF.

The V and J genes are TRBV19 and TRBJ1-5; tentatively, D is TRBD1 (6 bases). Trimming pared 6 bases from V and 4 bases from J, leaving 10 bases between. This CDR3 is 13 amino acids long. Germline lookup yields CDR1 LNHDA and CDR2 SQIVND (reference sequence). CDR3 sequence (DNA): TGTGCCAGTAGGGACAGTCTAAATCAGCCCCAGCATTTT. This encodes CASRDSLNQPQHF.

The rearrangement uses TRBV19 and TRBJ2-5; TRBD1 matches at 7 bases. V dropped 5 bases and J dropped 5; count of bases not matched to a gene: 8. Germline V lookup: CDR1 LNHDA, CDR2 SQIVND (reference sequence). The CDR3 loop spans 14 amino acids. Written as DNA, the CDR3 is TGTGCCAGTAGTCCCACAGGGGTGATCGAGACCCAGTACTTC. Translated, it gives CASSPTGVIETQYF.

The chain combines TRBV13 with TRBJ2-7; 11 nucleotides match TRBD1. CDR1 PRHDT and CDR2 FYEKMQ come from the germline V gene (reference sequence). V trimming: 4 bases; J trimming: 6 bases; junction bases outside the gene matches: 8. The CDR3 has 15 amino acids. The CDR3 sequence: CASSSPGTGGLEQYF. Written as DNA, the CDR3 is TGTGCCAGCAGCTCACCAGGGACAGGGGGACTCGAGCAGTACTTC.